This T cell receptor beta chain emerged from a study of blood T cell repertoires in COVID-19. On the study more broadly: Donors in the United States, Italy and Spain gave samples during acute or convalescent COVID-19. Sources were T cells, B-cell-depleted T cells, or PBMCs; the material itself was cDNA or gDNA.

Germline loops: CDR1 MGHRA, CDR2 YSYEKL. Trimming took 0 bases from V and 4 from J, leaving 10 bases between them. CDR3 length: 16 residues. Per the authors' pipeline: Reference gene primer amplification in the assay estimated nucleated cell counts. Sequencing was performed with immunoSEQ multiplex PCR; in TCRdb, only in-frame clones are kept and a portion is missing. For V, J and clone size, that table is used; D and trimming come from the DNA. This table has a few hundred thousand clones, roughly 88% appearing once. The source of this sequence is a woman between 65 and 79 years old with acute or convalescent COVID-19. Sequencing was done on a sample of peripheral blood. V gene TRBV4-1 combines with J gene TRBJ2-6; possible D gene TRBD1, 6 bases. CDR3 sequence: CASSQDPGVGANVLTF. CDR3 DNA sequence: TGCGCCAGCAGCCAAGATCCAGGGGTCGGGGCCAACGTCCTGACTTTC.